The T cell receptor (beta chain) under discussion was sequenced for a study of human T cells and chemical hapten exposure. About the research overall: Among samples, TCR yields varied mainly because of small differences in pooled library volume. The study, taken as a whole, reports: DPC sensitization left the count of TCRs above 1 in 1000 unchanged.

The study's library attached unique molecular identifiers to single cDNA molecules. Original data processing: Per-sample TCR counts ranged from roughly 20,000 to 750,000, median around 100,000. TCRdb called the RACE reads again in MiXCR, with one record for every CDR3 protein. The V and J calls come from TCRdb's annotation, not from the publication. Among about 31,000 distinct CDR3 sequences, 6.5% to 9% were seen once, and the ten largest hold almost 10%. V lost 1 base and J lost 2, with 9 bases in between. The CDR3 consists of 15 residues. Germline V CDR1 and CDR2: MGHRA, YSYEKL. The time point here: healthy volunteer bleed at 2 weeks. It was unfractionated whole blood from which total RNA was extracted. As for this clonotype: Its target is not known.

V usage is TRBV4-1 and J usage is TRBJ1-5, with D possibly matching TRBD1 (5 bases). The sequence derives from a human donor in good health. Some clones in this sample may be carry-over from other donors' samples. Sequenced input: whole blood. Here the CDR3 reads CASSQGRAGNQPQHF. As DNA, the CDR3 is TGCGCCAGCAGCCAAGGCAGGGCCGGCAATCAGCCCCAGCATTTT.